The clone carrying this T cell receptor beta chain was observed once. Libraries were prepared by immunoSEQ multiplex PCR; TCRdb keeps only in-frame clonotypes and omits some of them. Of roughly 49,000 clones in the sample, 87% were seen once. These data come from a study of OX40 agonist ivuxolimab in advanced cancers. Trimming left V 0 bases short and J 1 base short, with 9 bases between. Germline V gene data show CDR1 as SGDLS and CDR2 as YYNGEE. The CDR3 has 15 residues. The starting material was CD4+ or CD8+ T cells sorted from blood, obtained in a trial of the OX40 agonist ivuxolimab. The rearrangement links TRBV9 to TRBJ2-3; possibly TRBD1 for D (5 bases). The TCR was taken from an adult with an advanced solid tumor such as melanoma, head and neck, liver or kidney cancer. Here the CDR3 DNA reads TGTGCCAGCAGCGTAGCAGGGATCGGCACAGATACGCAGTATTTT. This translates into CASSVAGIGTDTQYF.